These 11 T cell receptor beta chains share one sample of origin, sequenced in a study of beta chain features in type 1 diabetes. All of the isolated RNA was reverse transcribed, so expressed TCRB transcripts were sequenced. The protocol was immunoSEQ multiplex PCR, while the TCRdb copy is restricted to in-frame clones and leaves out a portion. Found here are hundreds of thousands of clones, 13% to 15% of them singletons; the top ten hold approximately 6.7%. The source material was central memory CD4+ T cells from blood. The receptors here all came from a man younger than 40 in good health.

The rearrangement links TRBV5-1 to TRBJ2-2, with 8 bases that match TRBD2. CDR1 is SGHRS and CDR2 is YFSETQ in the germline V gene. Trimming cost V 0 bases and J 4 bases; bases outside gene matches: 5. This CDR3 is 16 amino acids long. CDR3 loop: CASSLGLARATGELFF. The CDR3 DNA follows: TGCGCCAGCAGCTTGGGACTAGCGCGTGCCACCGGGGAGCTGTTTTTT.

Many counts were recorded for this clone. V is TRBV4-3 and J is TRBJ2-7, with D possibly being TRBD2 (6 bases). This CDR3 has 17 amino acids. Germline V gives CDR1 LGHNA, CDR2 YSLEER. V lost 0 bases and J 0 bases, leaving 15 bases between the germline ends. CDR3 coding DNA: TGCGCCAGCAGCCAAGACCCACTAGCAGCCTCCTCCTACGAGCAGTACTTC. It yields the protein CASSQDPLAASSYEQYF.

This clone was detected ten times or more. CDR3 loop: CASSHDGTTNEQFF. CDR3 sequence (DNA): TGTGCCAGCAGCCATGACGGGACTACGAATGAGCAGTTCTTC. The gene calls are TRBV4-2 and TRBJ2-1; TRBD2 matches 7 bases. The CDR3 consists of 14 residues. CDR1 is LGHNA, CDR2 YNFKEQ, per germline. V shed 3 bases, J shed 7 bases, and the junction held 6 bases outside the gene matches.

This chain uses TRBV7-2 with TRBJ2-1; tentatively, D is TRBD1 (5 bases). The CDR3 is 13 amino acids. V dropped 5 bases and J dropped 10 bases, with 15 bases sitting between them. CDR1 is SGHTA and CDR2 is FQGNSA in the germline V gene. The CDR3 sequence is CASSPGSRAEQFF. As DNA, the CDR3 is TGTGCCAGCAGCCCAGGGTCGAGAGCGGAGCAGTTCTTC.

This clone was seen a few times. The chain carries TRBV18 and TRBJ1-2; no clear D. Germline V CDR1 and CDR2: KGHSH, LQKENI. The V and J ends lost 2 bases and 8 bases respectively, with 15 bases between them. The CDR3 covers 14 residues. Here the CDR3 reads CASSPGAQPEGYTF. As DNA, the CDR3 is TGTGCCAGCTCACCAGGAGCACAACCGGAAGGCTACACCTTC.

For this clone: In the same sample, other DNA sequences code for this CDR3. V usage is TRBV10-1 and J usage is TRBJ1-5, with D hard to call. There are 14 residues in the CDR3. Trimming cost V 0 bases and J 1 base, with 4 bases left between them. Germline CDR1 and CDR2: WNHNN and SYGVQD (reference sequence). CDR3 nucleotide sequence: TGCGCCAGCAGTGAGTCGGGGAGCAATCAGCCCCAGCATTTT. Amino acid sequence: CASSESGSNQPQHF.

The V call is TRBV6-1, the J call TRBJ1-3, with TRBD1 matching 7 bases. V was pared by 6 bases and J by 0 bases, with 2 bases of the junction left unmatched. The CDR3 is 14 amino acids. Germline CDR1 reads MNHNS; CDR2 reads SASEGT. The CDR3 DNA reads TGTGCCAGCAGGGGGACAGCCTCTGGAAACACCATATATTTT. Encoded protein: CASRGTASGNTIYF.

This chain connects TRBV4-3 to TRBJ2-3; 14 nucleotides line up with TRBD2. V was clipped by 0 bases and J by 5 bases; unmatched bases: 1. Germline values: CDR1 LGHNA, CDR2 YSLEER. The length of the CDR3 is 16 residues. The CDR3 here is CASSQDGTSGGDTQYF. CDR3 nucleotides: TGCGCCAGCAGCCAAGATGGGACTAGCGGGGGAGATACGCAGTATTTT.

This clone was detected a few times. V usage is TRBV18 and J usage is TRBJ1-1, with 10 nucleotides matching TRBD1. The CDR3 consists of 13 residues. V gave up 8 bases and J gave up 5 bases; unmatched junction bases: 5. Germline V gene lookup returns CDR1 KGHSH and CDR2 LQKENI. The CDR3 DNA reads TGTGCCAGCCACCGGGACAGGGGAACTGAAGCTTTCTTT. It translates to CASHRDRGTEAFF.

This clone was seen only a few times. The CDR3 spells CASSLVRTDGYTF. CDR3 nucleotides: TGTGCCAGCAGCTTAGTCCGGACGGATGGCTACACCTTC. The rearrangement uses TRBV7-2 and TRBJ1-2; D uncertain. Germline CDR1 reads SGHTA; CDR2 reads FQGNSA. CDR3 length: 13 amino acids. V lost 1 base and J lost 6, with 9 bases in between.

This clone occurred a few times. J is TRBJ2-1 and V is TRBV29-1; no firm D call. Trimming cost V 1 base and J 5 bases, with 12 bases left between them. Germline CDR1 is SQVTM and CDR2 is ANQGSEA. This CDR3 is built from 14 residues. The CDR3 loop is CSVEGLGNNNEQFF. In nucleotides, the CDR3 is TGCAGCGTTGAAGGGTTGGGGAATAACAATGAGCAGTTCTTC.